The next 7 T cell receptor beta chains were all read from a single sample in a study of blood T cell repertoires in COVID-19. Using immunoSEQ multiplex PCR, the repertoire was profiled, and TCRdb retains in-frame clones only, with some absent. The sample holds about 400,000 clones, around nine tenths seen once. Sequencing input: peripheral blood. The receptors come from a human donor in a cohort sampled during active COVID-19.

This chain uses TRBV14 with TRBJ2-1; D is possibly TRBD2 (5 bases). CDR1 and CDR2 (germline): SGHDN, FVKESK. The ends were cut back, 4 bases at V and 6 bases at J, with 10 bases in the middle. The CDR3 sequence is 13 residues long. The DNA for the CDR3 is TGTGCCAGCAGCCTCACGAGGGCCAATGAGCAGTTCTTC. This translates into CASSLTRANEQFF.

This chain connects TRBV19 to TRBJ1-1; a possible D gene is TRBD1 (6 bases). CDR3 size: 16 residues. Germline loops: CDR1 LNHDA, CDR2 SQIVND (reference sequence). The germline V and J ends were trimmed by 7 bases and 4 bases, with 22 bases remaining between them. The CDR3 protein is CASTRGQGEGGTEAFF. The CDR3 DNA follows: TGTGCCAGTACGCGGGGGCAAGGTGAGGGAGGCACTGAAGCTTTCTTT. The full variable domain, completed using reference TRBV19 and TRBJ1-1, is DGGITQSPKYLFRKEGQNVTLSCEQNLNHDAMYWYRQDPGQGLRLIYYSQIVNDFQKGDIAEGYSVSREKKESFPLTVTSAQKNPTAFYLCASTRGQGEGGTEAFFGQGTRLTVV.

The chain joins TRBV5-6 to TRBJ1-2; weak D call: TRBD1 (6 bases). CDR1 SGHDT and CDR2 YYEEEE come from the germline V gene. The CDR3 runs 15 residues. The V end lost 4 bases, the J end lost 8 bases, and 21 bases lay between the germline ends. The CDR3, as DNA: TGTGCCAGCAGCCCGGACAGACAGACGGGGACCGGCTACACCTTC. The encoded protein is CASSPDRQTGTGYTF. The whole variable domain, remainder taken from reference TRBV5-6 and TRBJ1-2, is DAGVTQSPTHLIKTRGQQVTLRCSPKSGHDTVSWYQQALGQGPQFIFQYYEEEERQRGNFPDRFSGHQFPNYSSELNVNALLLGDSALYLCASSPDRQTGTGYTFGSGTRLTVV.

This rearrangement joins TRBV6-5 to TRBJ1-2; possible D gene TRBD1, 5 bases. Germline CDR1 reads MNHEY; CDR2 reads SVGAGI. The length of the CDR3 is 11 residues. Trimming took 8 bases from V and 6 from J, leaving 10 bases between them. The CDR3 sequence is CASSGRDGYTF. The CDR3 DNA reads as TGTGCCAGCTCAGGGAGGGATGGCTACACCTTC.

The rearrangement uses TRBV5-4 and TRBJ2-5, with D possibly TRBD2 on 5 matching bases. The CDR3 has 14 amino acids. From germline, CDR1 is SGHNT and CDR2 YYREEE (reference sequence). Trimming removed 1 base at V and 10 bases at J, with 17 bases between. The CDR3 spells CASSLSRTPSNQYF. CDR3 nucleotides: TGTGCCAGCAGCTTGTCAAGGACTCCCAGCAACCAGTACTTC.

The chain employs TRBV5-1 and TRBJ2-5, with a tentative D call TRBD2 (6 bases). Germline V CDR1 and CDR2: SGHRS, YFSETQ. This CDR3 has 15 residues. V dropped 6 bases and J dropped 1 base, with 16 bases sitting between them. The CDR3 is CASTPTAGSQETQYF. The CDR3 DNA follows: TGCGCCAGCACCCCCACTGCGGGGAGCCAAGAGACCCAGTACTTC.

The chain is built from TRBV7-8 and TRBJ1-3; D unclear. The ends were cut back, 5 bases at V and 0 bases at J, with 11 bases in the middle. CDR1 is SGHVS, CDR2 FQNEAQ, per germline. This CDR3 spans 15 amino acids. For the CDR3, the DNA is TGTGCCAGCAGCCTCGATCAGTACTCTGGAAACACCATATATTTT. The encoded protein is CASSLDQYSGNTIYF.